Presented here are 26 T cell receptor beta chains from one specimen sequenced in a study of shared clonotypes between healthy human individuals. Only CD45RO-negative cells positively selected for CCR7 counted as naive CD8 cells, so terminally differentiated effector memory CD45RA+ cells were excluded. Profiled with immunoSEQ multiplex PCR; TCRdb holds only in-frame clones, not every one. The repertoire holds almost 700,000 clones, with around 90% as singletons. Sequencing input: naive CD8+ T cells sorted from blood. The receptors come from a man aged 25-45 years in good health.

V and J are TRBV7-2 and TRBJ2-2, with TRBD2 as a possible D gene (5 bases). Per germline, CDR1 SGHTA and CDR2 FQGNSA. V lost 4 bases, J lost 2 bases, and 11 bases lay in between. This CDR3 comprises 15 residues. In DNA, the CDR3 is TGTGCCAGCAGCTCTTATACTAGAAACACCGGGGAGCTGTTTTTT. Translated: CASSSYTRNTGELFF.

This chain connects TRBV6-6 to TRBJ1-2; D uncertain. Per the germline V gene, CDR1 is MNHNY and CDR2 is SVGAGI (reference sequence). The V end was cut by 5 bases, the J end by 0 bases, with 7 bases between. This CDR3 region has 13 residues. CDR3 DNA sequence: TGTGCCAGCAGTCTATTACCTAACTATGGCTACACCTTC. Residues: CASSLLPNYGYTF.

The chain joins TRBV7-6 to TRBJ2-7; no clear D. The CDR3 sequence is 12 residues long. The V end was cut by 8 bases, the J end by 1 base, with 9 bases between. Germline V lookup: CDR1 SGHVS, CDR2 FNYEAQ. The CDR3 reads CASGRGSYEQYF. DNA for the CDR3: TGTGCCAGCGGACGAGGATCCTACGAGCAGTACTTC. Variable domain in full (rest from reference TRBV7-6 and TRBJ2-7): GAGVSQSPRYKVTKRGQDVALRCDPISGHVSLYWYRQALGQGPEFLTYFNYEAQQDKSGLPNDRFSAERPEGSISTLTIQRTEQRDSAMYRCASGRGSYEQYFGPGTRLTVT.

This clone occurred a few times. This chain connects TRBV19 to TRBJ2-2; D is ambiguous. This CDR3 spans 12 amino acids. V lost 3 bases and J 2 bases, leaving 1 base between the germline ends. Looked up from germline, CDR1 is LNHDA and CDR2 is SQIVND (reference sequence). The CDR3 DNA reads as TGTGCCAGTAGTATCAACACCGGGGAGCTGTTTTTT. Its translation is CASSINTGELFF. The entire variable domain, with the rest obtained from reference TRBV19 and TRBJ2-2, is as follows: DGGITQSPKYLFRKEGQNVTLSCEQNLNHDAMYWYRQDPGQGLRLIYYSQIVNDFQKGDIAEGYSVSREKKESFPLTVTSAQKNPTAFYLCASSINTGELFFGEGSRLTVL.

The chain couples TRBV2 to TRBJ1-5, with unresolved D. The CDR3 sequence is 13 residues long. V lost 3 bases, J lost 7 bases, and 10 bases lay in between. The V gene's germline CDR1 is SNHLY and CDR2 FYNNEI. The CDR3 protein is CASSESGIQPQHF. The DNA of the CDR3 is TGTGCCAGCAGTGAGTCAGGTATCCAGCCCCAGCATTTT.

This chain connects TRBV21-1 to TRBJ2-4; the table's D call, TRBD1, was not checked against the DNA. TRBV21-1 is reported as a pseudogene. The CDR3 totals 16 residues. CDR3 region: CASTNNARGAKNIQYF. The CDR3 DNA follows: TGTGCCAGCACCAACAACGCTAGGGGAGCCAAAAACATTCAGTACTTC.

As concerns this clone: An end of the junction differs from the germline gene, which may be a read error. The gene calls are TRBV5-6 and TRBJ2-7; 16 positions agree with TRBD2. Per germline, CDR1 SGHDT and CDR2 YYEEEE. The CDR3 spans 17 residues. The CDR3 DNA reads as TGTGCCAGCAGTTTGGGACTAGCGGGGGGGAGCTCCTACGAGCAGTACTTC. This translates into CASSLGLAGGSSYEQYF.

This chain joins TRBV11-2 and TRBJ2-7; TRBD1 is a possible D gene (5 bases). The CDR3 contains 14 residues. In germline, CDR1 is SGHAT, CDR2 FQNNGV. Trimming removed 5 bases at V and 3 bases at J, with 14 bases between. DNA for the CDR3: TGTGCCAGCAGCCCTACAGGAGTGCGCTACGAGCAGTACTTC. This codes for CASSPTGVRYEQYF.

This chain's CDR3 is CASSLAGDGTQYF. CDR3 coding DNA: TGTGCCAGCAGCTTAGCGGGAGATGGGACCCAGTACTTC. The chain has TRBV7-9 and TRBJ2-5; TRBD2 might be the D (5 bases). The CDR3 runs to 13 residues. CDR1 is SEHNR and CDR2 is FQNEAQ in the germline V gene (reference sequence). V shed 0 bases and J shed 7 bases, with 9 bases lying between them.

This chain links TRBV5-4 with TRBJ2-2; D unclear. CDR3 length: 12 amino acids. The V gene lost 2 bases and the J gene lost 3 bases, with 2 bases spanning the gap. Germline V gene data show CDR1 as SGHNT and CDR2 as YYREEE (reference sequence). The CDR3 region has the DNA TGTGCCAGCAGCTTCGACACCGGGGAGCTGTTTTTT. Translating it yields CASSFDTGELFF.

The chain has TRBV7-2 and TRBJ1-5; 8 bases are a match to TRBD1. V trimming: 8 bases; J trimming: 2 bases; junction bases outside the gene matches: 2. Germline loops: CDR1 SGHTA, CDR2 FQGNSA. This CDR3 spans 13 amino acids. The CDR3 nucleotides are TGTGCCAGCGGGGGACAGGGCAATCAGCCCCAGCATTTT. This translates into CASGGQGNQPQHF.

The rearrangement joins TRBV7-2 to TRBJ2-2; the match to TRBD2 covers 11 bases. Germline CDR1 and CDR2: SGHTA and FQGNSA. CDR3 size: 18 residues. After removal of 5 bases from V and 3 bases from J, the junction contained 11 bases not matched to a gene. This CDR3 reads CASSEGPGTSGYTGELFF. Written as DNA, the CDR3 is TGTGCCAGCAGCGAGGGGCCCGGGACTAGCGGTTACACCGGGGAGCTGTTTTTT.

This clone was detected only once. The genes are TRBV28 and TRBJ1-4; 7 nucleotides match TRBD1. The CDR3 contains 15 residues. The J segment lost 8 bases and the V segment lost 5 bases, leaving 11 bases of the junction unmatched. Germline V gene lookup returns CDR1 MDHEN and CDR2 SYDVKM. The CDR3 nucleotides are TGTGCCAGCAGTCTCACCGGGGGACAGACCGAAAAACTGTTTTTT. This translates into CASSLTGGQTEKLFF. The whole variable domain, filled in from reference TRBV28 and TRBJ1-4, reads DVKVTQSSRYLVKRTGEKVFLECVQDMDHENMFWYRQDPGLGLRLIYFSYDVKMKEKGDIPEGYSVSREKKERFSLILESASTNQTSMYLCASSLTGGQTEKLFFGSGTQLSVL.

V and J are TRBV29-1 and TRBJ1-3; 7 bases fit TRBD1. Germline assignment: CDR1 SQVTM and CDR2 ANQGSEA. The CDR3 extends over 13 amino acids. Trimming removed 6 bases from V and 2 bases from J; junction bases left unmatched: 4. The DNA of the CDR3 is TGCAGCGTAGTAGACAGGGCTGGAAACACCATATATTTT. Translation gives CSVVDRAGNTIYF.

This clone was counted once. This sequence joins TRBV15 and TRBJ2-1; 10 positions agree with TRBD2. CDR3 length: 15 residues. Germline trimming cut 5 bases from V and 10 bases from J; bases unmatched to any gene: 11. The V gene's germline CDR1 is LNHNV and CDR2 YYDKDF (reference sequence). CDR3 nucleotide sequence: TGTGCCACCAGCGGACTAACTAGCGGGGTTCCCGAGCAGTTCTTC. This sequence encodes CATSGLTSGVPEQFF.

This clone appeared once. The chain couples TRBV6-4 to TRBJ1-3; TRBD1 matches 9 bases. The CDR3 contains 16 residues. Germline values: CDR1 MRHNA, CDR2 SNTAGT. V lost 4 bases to trimming and J lost 7 bases; unmatched junction nucleotides: 11. CDR3 sequence reads: CASSVGTGMNLNTIYF. The CDR3 nucleotides are TGTGCCAGCAGTGTCGGGACAGGGATGAACCTCAACACCATATATTTT.

This clone was seen only a few times. The chain employs TRBV19 and TRBJ2-7, with D perhaps being TRBD1 or TRBD2 (6 bases each). Per the germline V gene, CDR1 is LNHDA and CDR2 is SQIVND (reference sequence). CDR3 length equals 15 residues. Trimming cost V 9 bases and J 2 bases, with 20 bases left between them. The CDR3, as DNA: TGTGCCAGCACTACGGAGGGACACACCACCTACGAGCAGTACTTC. This codes for CASTTEGHTTYEQYF.

This chain links TRBV5-6 with TRBJ2-4; D not resolved. This CDR3 spans 13 amino acids. Trimming left V 0 bases short and J 1 base short, with 2 bases between. Germline loops: CDR1 SGHDT, CDR2 YYEEEE. CDR3 residues: CASSLAAKNIQYF. The CDR3 coding sequence is TGTGCCAGCAGCTTGGCCGCCAAAAACATTCAGTACTTC.

The table lists this clone with a count of one. This chain connects TRBV7-3 to TRBJ2-3; D is ambiguous. Germline V CDR1 and CDR2: SGHTA, FQGTGA. Trimming took off 1 base at V and 4 bases at J, with 6 bases between the two ends. This CDR3 is 13 amino acids long. The CDR3 DNA sequence: TGTGCCAGCAGCTTAATGGCGCCAGATACGCAGTATTTT. This codes for CASSLMAPDTQYF. The variable domain in full, completed from reference TRBV7-3 and TRBJ2-3, reads GAGVSQTPSNKVTEKGKYVELRCDPISGHTALYWYRQSLGQGPEFLIYFQGTGAADDSGLPNDRFFAVRPEGSVSTLKIQRTERGDSAVYLCASSLMAPDTQYFGPGTRLTVL.

The chain links TRBV27 to TRBJ2-7, with D possibly being TRBD2 (6 bases). This CDR3 region has 16 residues. Germline loops: CDR1 MNHEY, CDR2 SMNVEV (reference sequence). V dropped 4 bases and J dropped 3 bases, with 19 bases sitting between them. The CDR3 here is CASSYGGYGAGYEQYF. DNA of the CDR3: TGTGCCAGCAGTTATGGGGGGTATGGTGCAGGCTACGAGCAGTACTTC.

The J gene is TRBJ2-7, the V gene TRBV27; TRBD1 agrees at 7 bases. Germline CDR1 and CDR2: MNHEY and SMNVEV (reference sequence). V shed 5 bases and J 0 bases; nucleotides not matched to a gene: 7. The CDR3 is 15 residues long. As DNA, the CDR3 is TGTGCCAGCAGTCCAACAACAGGGGCCTCCTACGAGCAGTACTTC. As protein: CASSPTTGASYEQYF.

This clone was detected only a few times. The chain is built from TRBV13 and TRBJ2-7; D gene uncertain. Trimming left V 5 bases short and J 1 base short, with 6 bases between. Germline V gene sequence: CDR1 PRHDT, CDR2 FYEKMQ (reference sequence). This CDR3 contains 12 residues. The CDR3 sequence: CASSPVSYEQYF. CDR3 nucleotide sequence: TGTGCCAGCAGCCCAGTATCCTACGAGCAGTACTTC.

V usage is TRBV7-6 and J usage is TRBJ1-1; D not certain. From germline, CDR1 is SGHVS and CDR2 FNYEAQ. The CDR3 is 15 residues long. The V end was cut by 2 bases, the J end by 2 bases, with 12 bases between. In DNA, the CDR3 is TGTGCCAGCAGCTTATCCGGGCGGGTAAACACTGAAGCTTTCTTT. Its translation is CASSLSGRVNTEAFF.

The chain combines TRBV7-9 with TRBJ2-7; 15 bases are a match to TRBD2. Germline CDR1 SEHNR, CDR2 FQNEAQ (reference sequence). The CDR3 consists of 16 residues. V was pared by 4 bases and J by 7 bases, with 8 bases of the junction left unmatched. The CDR3 DNA reads TGTGCCAGCAGCTGGACTAGCGGGAGGGCCGATCGGGAGCAGTACTTC. Protein sequence: CASSWTSGRADREQYF.

There are a few counts of this clone. V gene TRBV11-2 combines with J gene TRBJ2-7; D is unclear. Trimming stripped 1 base from V and 3 bases from J, with 4 bases between. Per germline, CDR1 SGHAT and CDR2 FQNNGV. CDR3 length: 12 amino acids. CDR3 in amino acids: CASSLGFYEQYF. As DNA, the CDR3 is TGTGCCAGCAGCTTAGGTTTCTACGAGCAGTACTTC.

The CDR3 reads CASSSNVPSSGSYEQYF. The CDR3 DNA sequence: TGTGCCAGCAGCTCTAATGTCCCCAGCTCGGGCTCCTACGAGCAGTACTTC. J is TRBJ2-7 and V is TRBV11-2, with D unresolved. The ends were cut back, 4 bases at V and 0 bases at J, with 19 bases in the middle. CDR3 length: 17 residues. Germline CDR1 and CDR2: SGHAT and FQNNGV.